A selection of T cell receptor beta chains follows, all from one sample in a study of T cell repertoires in cytomegalovirus infection. TCRdb reprocessed the reads with MiXCR, giving one entry per CDR3 protein. The table lists roughly 720,000 distinct CDR3 sequences, 35% to 45% of them singletons, with roughly 2.9% in the top ten. The sample was PBMCs. These receptors were obtained from a human donor in good health (CMV status not recorded). Some clones in this sample may be carry-over from other donors' samples. Both conserved end residues are part of each CDR3. The D gene is left open where the match is weak. The listing skips clone size in some rows; elsewhere it reads once, few, many or a size class.

v_gene: TRBV2; abundance: NA; d_gene: NA; j_gene: TRBJ2-1; CDR3nt: TGTGCCAGCAGTGAAGGACAGATGCGCACCTACAATGAGCAGTTCTTC; CDR3aa: CASSEGQMRTYNEQFF
v_gene: TRBV7-6; abundance: NA; d_gene: NA; j_gene: TRBJ1-4; CDR3nt: TGTGCCAGCAGCTTAAGATACAGTGAAAAACTGTTTTTT; CDR3aa: CASSLRYSEKLFF
v_gene: TRBV7-2; abundance: NA; d_gene: NA; j_gene: TRBJ2-2; CDR3nt: TGTGCCAGCAGCTTAGTTCTGGGAAGGGCCTACACCGGGGAGCTGTTTTTT; CDR3aa: CASSLVLGRAYTGELFF
v_gene: TRBV29-1; abundance: NA; d_gene: NA; j_gene: TRBJ1-4; CDR3nt: TGCAGCGTTGCGGCAATATACTCAACTAATGAAAAACTGTTTTTT; CDR3aa: CSVAAIYSTNEKLFF
v_gene: TRBV27; abundance: few; d_gene: TRBD1; j_gene: TRBJ1-6; CDR3nt: TGTGCCAGCAGTAAGACCGGGACAGGGGAGTCACCCCTCCACTTT; CDR3aa: CASSKTGTGESPLHF
v_gene: TRBV7-2; abundance: NA; d_gene: NA; j_gene: TRBJ2-1; CDR3nt: TGTGCCAGCAGCTCCCCCCGAGCGAGCCACTCCTACAATGAGCAGTTCTTC; CDR3aa: CASSSPRASHSYNEQFF
v_gene: TRBV4-1; abundance: NA; d_gene: TRBD1; j_gene: TRBJ1-2; CDR3nt: TGCGCCAGCAGCCCTCGACAGGGAGTGAACTATGGCTACACCTTC; CDR3aa: CASSPRQGVNYGYTF
v_gene: TRBV7-8; abundance: few; d_gene: NA; j_gene: TRBJ2-5; CDR3nt: TGTGCTACTGGGAATCAAGAGACCCAGTACTTC; CDR3aa: CATGNQETQYF
v_gene: TRBV19; abundance: few; d_gene: TRBD2; j_gene: TRBJ2-1; CDR3nt: TGTGCCAGTAGTATTCGGGAGGGCCCAACGCAGTTCTTC; CDR3aa: CASSIREGPTQFF
v_gene: TRBV5-1; abundance: few; d_gene: TRBD1; j_gene: TRBJ2-7; CDR3nt: TGCGCCAGCAGCATTATCGGGACAGCAGACTACGAGCAGTACTTC; CDR3aa: CASSIIGTADYEQYF
v_gene: TRBV6-4; abundance: few; d_gene: NA; j_gene: TRBJ1-2; CDR3nt: TGTGCCAGCAGACCGACCCAAGAGAACTATGGCTACACCTTC; CDR3aa: CASRPTQENYGYTF
v_gene: TRBV6-6; abundance: NA; d_gene: TRBD1; j_gene: TRBJ1-1; CDR3nt: TGTGCCATCAAAGTTACAGGGGGTCACACTGAAGCTTTCTTT; CDR3aa: CAIKVTGGHTEAFF
v_gene: TRBV28; abundance: NA; d_gene: NA; j_gene: TRBJ1-5; CDR3nt: TGTGCCAGCAGCCCCTCAGGCGGGGTTGCGGGCCCCAATCAGCCCCAGCATTTT; CDR3aa: CASSPSGGVAGPNQPQHF
v_gene: TRBV12-3/TRBV12-4; abundance: NA; d_gene: NA; j_gene: TRBJ1-2; CDR3nt: TGTGCCAGCAGTTTAGCCAGAACGCACTATGGCTACACCTTC; CDR3aa: CASSLARTHYGYTF
v_gene: TRBV12-3/TRBV12-4; abundance: NA; d_gene: NA; j_gene: TRBJ1-2; CDR3nt: TGTGCCAGCAGTTTAGGTAGGGGCGCGGACTATGGCTACACCTTC; CDR3aa: CASSLGRGADYGYTF
v_gene: TRBV19; abundance: NA; d_gene: NA; j_gene: TRBJ2-1; CDR3nt: TGTGCCAGTAGTATTCGCTGGCGCCCGGACAATGAGCAGTTCTTC; CDR3aa: CASSIRWRPDNEQFF
v_gene: TRBV29-1; abundance: few; d_gene: TRBD2; j_gene: TRBJ2-1; CDR3nt: TGCAGCGTTGATGGTGGGACTAGACTCTACAATGAGCAGTTCTTC; CDR3aa: CSVDGGTRLYNEQFF
v_gene: TRBV5-1; abundance: few; d_gene: NA; j_gene: TRBJ2-1; CDR3nt: TGCGCCAGCAGCTGGCCTTGGAGCAATGAGCAGTTCTTC; CDR3aa: CASSWPWSNEQFF
v_gene: TRBV7-2; abundance: NA; d_gene: NA; j_gene: TRBJ2-3; CDR3nt: TGTGCCAGCAGCTTACTCCGAACACTAGCCTCAGATACGCAGTATTTT; CDR3aa: CASSLLRTLASDTQYF
v_gene: TRBV24-1; abundance: NA; d_gene: NA; j_gene: TRBJ1-5; CDR3nt: TGTGCCACCAGTGACAGGGGAAATCAGCCCCAGCATTTT; CDR3aa: CATSDRGNQPQHF
v_gene: TRBV7-3; abundance: NA; d_gene: NA; j_gene: TRBJ2-3; CDR3nt: TGTGCCAGCAGCTTAAAGGCTATTGGGGATACGCAGTATTTT; CDR3aa: CASSLKAIGDTQYF
v_gene: TRBV7-6; abundance: few; d_gene: TRBD2; j_gene: TRBJ2-1; CDR3nt: TGTGCCAGCAGCGAGAGACTAGCGGGGTGGGACAATGAGCAGTTCTTC; CDR3aa: CASSERLAGWDNEQFF
v_gene: TRBV29-1; abundance: NA; d_gene: TRBD2; j_gene: TRBJ2-1; CDR3nt: TGCAGCGGGGGGGGGAATGAGCAGTTCTTC; CDR3aa: CSGGGNEQFF
v_gene: TRBV7-2; abundance: many; d_gene: TRBD2; j_gene: TRBJ2-1; CDR3nt: TGTGCCAGCAGCTTTAGCGGGGGGGAGGGTAATGAGCAGTTCTTC; CDR3aa: CASSFSGGEGNEQFF
v_gene: TRBV7-2; abundance: few; d_gene: NA; j_gene: TRBJ2-3; CDR3nt: TGTGCCAGCAGCCCCGTGACTAGCACAGATACGCAGTATTTT; CDR3aa: CASSPVTSTDTQYF
v_gene: TRBV29-1; abundance: once; d_gene: NA; j_gene: TRBJ2-7; CDR3nt: TGCAGCGTTGGGTCCGGCTACGAGCAGTACTTC; CDR3aa: CSVGSGYEQYF
v_gene: TRBV27; abundance: few; d_gene: NA; j_gene: TRBJ1-1; CDR3nt: TGTGCCAGCAGTTTATCCTCTCAGGGGAACACTGAAGCTTTCTTT; CDR3aa: CASSLSSQGNTEAFF
v_gene: TRBV5-1; abundance: NA; d_gene: NA; j_gene: TRBJ2-1; CDR3nt: TGCGCCAGCAGCATCAGGGACCCCTCCTACAATGAGCAGTTCTTC; CDR3aa: CASSIRDPSYNEQFF
v_gene: TRBV20-1; abundance: NA; d_gene: TRBD2; j_gene: TRBJ2-1; CDR3nt: TGCAGTGCTCCTGGGGTAGCGGGAGGCTCCTACAATGAGCAGTTCTTC; CDR3aa: CSAPGVAGGSYNEQFF
v_gene: TRBV15; abundance: few; d_gene: NA; j_gene: TRBJ1-5; CDR3nt: TGTGCCACCAGCGGACGGTATAGCAATCAGCCCCAGCATTTT; CDR3aa: CATSGRYSNQPQHF
v_gene: TRBV6-5; abundance: NA; d_gene: NA; j_gene: TRBJ2-4; CDR3nt: TGTTCCACACGACTCAGGGTTTCGGCCAAAAACATTCAGTACTTC; CDR3aa: CSTRLRVSAKNIQYF
v_gene: TRBV12-3/TRBV12-4; abundance: NA; d_gene: NA; j_gene: TRBJ2-1; CDR3nt: TGTGCCAGCAGCCCCCCCCGGAATGAGCAGTTCTTC; CDR3aa: CASSPPRNEQFF
v_gene: TRBV6-1; abundance: NA; d_gene: NA; j_gene: TRBJ2-5; CDR3nt: TGTGCCAGCAGTCCATTTCAGACGGCGAAGCAAGAGACCCAGTACTTC; CDR3aa: CASSPFQTAKQETQYF
v_gene: TRBV10-3; abundance: NA; d_gene: NA; j_gene: TRBJ1-2; CDR3nt: TGTGCCATCAGGTTATCGAGCGGCTACACCTTC; CDR3aa: CAIRLSSGYTF
v_gene: TRBV7-9; abundance: NA; d_gene: NA; j_gene: TRBJ2-1; CDR3nt: TGTGCCAGCAGCCCCCGGATCGGACAGCCCTCCTACAATGAGCAGTTCTTC; CDR3aa: CASSPRIGQPSYNEQFF
v_gene: TRBV12-5; abundance: NA; d_gene: NA; j_gene: TRBJ2-3; CDR3nt: TGTGCTAGTGGAAAGGAGGCAGATACGCAGTATTTT; CDR3aa: CASGKEADTQYF
v_gene: TRBV10-3; abundance: few; d_gene: NA; j_gene: TRBJ1-2; CDR3nt: TGTGCCATCAGTGAGTCTGAGACACAGGGATCCTATGGCTACACCTTC; CDR3aa: CAISESETQGSYGYTF
v_gene: TRBV7-3; abundance: NA; d_gene: TRBD1; j_gene: TRBJ2-1; CDR3nt: TGTGCCAGCAGCCCGGGACAGACTACCTACAATGAGCAGTTCTTC; CDR3aa: CASSPGQTTYNEQFF
v_gene: TRBV10-3; abundance: NA; d_gene: TRBD2; j_gene: TRBJ2-1; CDR3nt: TGTGCCATCAGGGACCCCGGGACTAGCGCCCACAATGAGCAGTTCTTC; CDR3aa: CAIRDPGTSAHNEQFF
v_gene: TRBV7-2; abundance: many; d_gene: NA; j_gene: TRBJ1-3; CDR3nt: TGTGCCAGCAGCTTGGGGTCGGGGTCTGGAAACACCATATATTTT; CDR3aa: CASSLGSGSGNTIYF
v_gene: TRBV28; abundance: NA; d_gene: TRBD2; j_gene: TRBJ2-1; CDR3nt: TGTGCCAGCAGTTCAGGGACAGGACTAGCGGGAACCTACAATGAGCAGTTCTTC; CDR3aa: CASSSGTGLAGTYNEQFF
v_gene: TRBV29-1; abundance: few; d_gene: NA; j_gene: TRBJ1-2; CDR3nt: TGCAGCGTTCGGTTCCGCCCGCACAGTGCAAACTATGGCTACACCTTC; CDR3aa: CSVRFRPHSANYGYTF
v_gene: TRBV7-8; abundance: few; d_gene: NA; j_gene: TRBJ2-1; CDR3nt: TGTGCCAGCAGCTTACTCCCGGGACTTTACAATGAGCAGTTCTTC; CDR3aa: CASSLLPGLYNEQFF